The entry below describes one TCR beta chain. Its antigen is unknown. These data come from a study of OX40 agonist ivuxolimab in advanced cancers. Notes on the study in general: At doses 0.1 to 3.0 mg/kg, CD4+ and CD8+ clones expanded.

The ends lost 0 bases at V and 7 bases at J; junction bases unmatched: 5. CDR3 length: 15 amino acids. Germline assignment: CDR1 MNHNY and CDR2 SVGAGI (reference sequence). Assay: immunoSEQ multiplex PCR; the TCRdb copy retains only in-frame clones and omits some. The sample yields 90,000 to 120,000 clones, 91% seen once. The J gene is TRBJ1-4, the V gene TRBV6-6; 7 nucleotides agree with TRBD1. Here the sequenced sample was CD4+ or CD8+ T cells sorted from blood, taken in a trial of the OX40 agonist ivuxolimab. This TCR derives from an adult with an advanced solid tumor such as melanoma, head and neck, liver or kidney cancer. The CDR3 sequence: CASSYSGQGGEKLFF. The CDR3 DNA reads TGTGCCAGCAGTTACTCGGGCCAGGGGGGTGAAAAACTGTTTTTT.